Each of the 25 T cell receptor beta chains below was sequenced from the same sample in a study of blood T cells in healthy people across ages. A second about 7 to 11 cycle PCR used barcoded and J-beta primers. TCRdb recomputed calls from the 5' RACE reads with MiXCR, one row per CDR3 protein. The sample carries roughly 1.5 million distinct CDR3 sequences, approximately 43% recorded once. Sequenced sample: blood. The receptors here all came from a woman between 18 and 29 years old in good health.

Concerning this clonotype itself: The junction does not match germline at one end; this may be a read error. The chain combines TRBV4-1 with TRBJ1-6; TRBD1 might be the D (5 bases). CDR3 length equals 17 residues. Germline V gene data show CDR1 as MGHRA and CDR2 as YSYEKL. The CDR3 sequence: CASSQGIRVKENSPPHF. Here the CDR3 DNA reads TGCGCCAGCAGCCAAGGAATCAGGGTAAAGGAGAATTCACCCCCCCACTTT.

The chain couples TRBV15 to TRBJ2-1, with TRBD1 as a possible D gene (6 bases). CDR1 is LNHNV, CDR2 YYDKDF, per germline (reference sequence). This CDR3 has 13 amino acids. Trimming left V 7 bases short and J 4 bases short, with 11 bases between. The CDR3 sequence: CATTQDRYNEQFF. The CDR3 DNA sequence: TGTGCCACCACCCAAGACAGGTACAATGAGCAGTTCTTC.

The rearrangement uses TRBV12-3 or TRBV12-4 and TRBJ2-1; 12 positions agree with TRBD2. The CDR3 covers 19 residues. The V segment lost 4 bases and the J segment 3 bases; nucleotides outside the gene matches: 13. The CDR3 region has the DNA TGTGCCAGCAGTTCCCTAAATTCATCGACTAGCGGGAGCTACAATGAGCAGTTCTTC. Protein product: CASSSLNSSTSGSYNEQFF.

The chain has TRBV9 and TRBJ2-7, with 11 bases fitting TRBD1. The CDR3 sequence is 16 residues long. Germline loops: CDR1 SGDLS, CDR2 YYNGEE. V gave up 4 bases and J gave up 1 base; unmatched junction bases: 7. As DNA, the CDR3 is TGTGCCAGCAGCATTACGGGGACAGGGGGATCCTACGAGCAGTACTTC. Its translation is CASSITGTGGSYEQYF.

The chain couples TRBV4-3 to TRBJ1-1, with TRBD1 as a possible D gene (6 bases). The CDR3 has 14 residues. The V end was cut by 0 bases, the J end by 4 bases, with 9 bases between. Germline V lookup: CDR1 LGHNA, CDR2 YSLEER. Here the CDR3 DNA reads TGCGCCAGCAGCCAAGATACAGGGCCCACTGAAGCTTTCTTT. It specifies CASSQDTGPTEAFF.

This chain uses TRBV20-1 with TRBJ2-3; 7 bases are a match to TRBD2. The CDR3 sequence is 15 residues long. V gave up 4 bases and J gave up 0 bases; unmatched junction bases: 7. Germline V gene lookup returns CDR1 DFQATT and CDR2 SNEGSKA (reference sequence). DNA of the CDR3: TGCAGTGCTAAGCTGGCTAGCGGTAGCACAGATACGCAGTATTTT. It codes for CSAKLASGSTDTQYF.

V gene TRBV7-2 combines with J gene TRBJ2-1, with 10 bases identical to TRBD2. Trimming removed 1 base from V and 7 bases from J; junction bases left unmatched: 7. The CDR3 sequence is 16 residues long. Per the germline V gene, CDR1 is SGHTA and CDR2 is FQGNSA. In DNA form, the CDR3 reads TGTGCCAGCAGCTTAGACGGGGCTAGCGGGAGTAATGAGCAGTTCTTC. Its protein product is CASSLDGASGSNEQFF.

J is TRBJ1-4 and V is TRBV4-3; 7 bases map to TRBD1. The germline V gene encodes CDR1 LGHNA and CDR2 YSLEER. This CDR3 is 16 amino acids long. With 0 bases clipped from V and 10 bases from J, the junction kept 11 bases outside the gene matches. CDR3 sequence: CASSQEVQGEWGKLFF. The CDR3, as DNA: TGCGCCAGCAGCCAAGAAGTTCAGGGGGAATGGGGAAAACTGTTTTTT.

Ten or more counts support this clonotype. The chain employs TRBV11-1 and TRBJ2-1; 16 positions agree with TRBD2. With 5 bases clipped from V and 7 bases from J, the junction kept 5 bases outside the gene matches. Germline V gene lookup returns CDR1 SGHAT and CDR2 FQDESV (reference sequence). This CDR3 region has 16 residues. As DNA, the CDR3 is TGTGCCAGCAGCAGGGGGACTAGCGGGAGGGGAAATGAGCAGTTCTTC. Amino acid sequence: CASSRGTSGRGNEQFF.

The table lists this clonotype with a few counts. The chain joins TRBV27 to TRBJ1-2, with TRBD1 as a possible D gene (5 bases). The CDR3 totals 14 residues. The germline V gene encodes CDR1 MNHEY and CDR2 SMNVEV (reference sequence). V shed 5 bases and J shed 3 bases, with 13 bases lying between them. CDR3 sequence (DNA): TGTGCCAGCAGTCCACGACAGACCTACTATGGCTACACCTTC. Translating it yields CASSPRQTYYGYTF.

A few counts support this clonotype. CDR3 in amino acids: CASSTMTSGYEQYF. The CDR3 DNA reads TGCGCCAGCAGCACTATGACTAGCGGTTACGAGCAGTACTTC. This chain connects TRBV5-1 to TRBJ2-7; 9 bases agree with TRBD2. The CDR3 loop spans 14 amino acids. Per the germline V gene, CDR1 is SGHRS and CDR2 is YFSETQ. Trimming at V came to 4 bases and at J to 4 bases, leaving 6 bases not matched to a gene.

This sequence joins TRBV12-3 or TRBV12-4 and TRBJ2-3; a weak D match, TRBD2 (5 bases). V gave up 5 bases and J gave up 4 bases, with 10 bases separating them. The CDR3 runs to 13 residues. CDR3 nucleotides: TGTGCCAGCAGTAATAGCGAGGCAGATACGCAGTATTTT. Translating it yields CASSNSEADTQYF.

CDR3 DNA sequence: TGCGCCAGCAGCCAAGCGACTCTCTGGGGGCAGTATTTT. Translating gives CASSQATLWGQYF. This rearrangement joins TRBV4-1 to TRBJ2-3, with unresolved D. CDR3 length: 13 residues. Germline V gene data show CDR1 as MGHRA and CDR2 as YSYEKL. V gave up 1 base and J gave up 11 bases, with 13 bases separating them.

The chain employs TRBV10-3 and TRBJ1-2; tentatively, D is TRBD1 (5 bases). The CDR3 is 16 residues long. From germline, CDR1 is ENHRY and CDR2 SYGVKD. V was pared by 0 bases and J by 8 bases, with 19 bases between. The CDR3 DNA sequence: TGTGCCATCAGTGAGTCGATAGGACACTACCCGCCGGGCTACACCTTC. Protein sequence: CAISESIGHYPPGYTF.

This chain links TRBV12-3 or TRBV12-4 with TRBJ2-3; D gene unclear. CDR3 length: 11 residues. V dropped 9 bases and J dropped 3 bases, with 7 bases sitting between them. The CDR3 reads CARVTTDTQYF. CDR3 in DNA: TGTGCCAGAGTCACGACAGATACGCAGTATTTT.

This chain connects TRBV24-1 to TRBJ1-2; a possible D gene is TRBD1 (5 bases). This CDR3 is 13 amino acids long. In germline, CDR1 is KGHDR, CDR2 SFDVKD. Trimming pared 5 bases from V and 1 base from J, leaving 7 bases between. The CDR3 here is CATSAGFNYGYTF. The CDR3 region has the DNA TGTGCCACCAGTGCAGGGTTTAACTATGGCTACACCTTC.

This clonotype was picked up a small number of times. This chain links TRBV20-1 with TRBJ2-7; possibly TRBD2 for D (6 bases). V lost 5 bases to trimming and J lost 0 bases, with 17 bases between them. In germline, CDR1 is DFQATT, CDR2 SNEGSKA (reference sequence). This CDR3 region has 15 residues. The DNA for the CDR3 is TGCAGTGCTTCAGCGGGCGGCCCTACCTCCTACGAGCAGTACTTC. Protein: CSASAGGPTSYEQYF.

This rearrangement joins TRBV29-1 to TRBJ2-7; TRBD2 matches 10 bases. The CDR3 length is 16 residues. The J segment lost 7 bases and the V segment lost 5 bases, leaving 17 bases of the junction unmatched. The germline V gene encodes CDR1 SQVTM and CDR2 ANQGSEA. In DNA form, the CDR3 reads TGCAGCGTTCTCAGCGGGGGGGGACGCTCCTACAATGAGCAGTACTTC. Translation gives CSVLSGGGRSYNEQYF.

As DNA, the CDR3 is TGCGCCAGCAGTCCGGGACAGGGAGGGGACGAGCAGTACTTC. It specifies CASSPGQGGDEQYF. The chain has TRBV4-3 and TRBJ2-4; 9 bases match TRBD1. The J call may be mistaken, given a closer DNA end match to TRBJ2-7. The CDR3 loop spans 14 amino acids. CDR1 and CDR2 (germline): LGHNA, YSLEER.

This clonotype was detected ten times or more. This sequence joins TRBV28 and TRBJ1-1; a possible D gene is TRBD1 (5 bases). The CDR3 length is 15 residues. Germline CDR1 reads MDHEN; CDR2 reads SYDVKM. V was cut by 5 bases and J by 2 bases, with 15 bases left in between. CDR3 loop: CASSPRTGVNTEAFF. The CDR3 DNA follows: TGTGCCAGCAGTCCACGTACAGGAGTTAACACTGAAGCTTTCTTT.

This clonotype was seen a few times. J is TRBJ2-7 and V is TRBV20-1, with D possibly matching TRBD1 (6 bases). Matching the DNA end better, TRBJ2-4 makes the J call doubtful. This CDR3 is built from 13 residues. CDR1 and CDR2 (germline): DFQATT, SNEGSKA (reference sequence). The CDR3 coding sequence is TGCAGTGCTAGAGTGGGGGCCGTGGACATTCAGTACTTC. Amino acid sequence: CSARVGAVDIQYF.

J is TRBJ2-5 and V is TRBV20-1; weak D call: TRBD1 (6 bases). The germline V gene has CDR1 DFQATT and CDR2 SNEGSKA (reference sequence). Deletions cut 4 bases from V and 2 bases from J, with 8 bases between. This CDR3 is built from 12 residues. CDR3 region: CSAIGQQETQYF. CDR3 DNA sequence: TGCAGTGCTATTGGACAGCAAGAGACCCAGTACTTC.

On this clonotype itself: The junction differs from germline at one of its ends, possibly a read error. V is TRBV6-6 and J is TRBJ2-1; 8 nucleotides align to TRBD1. Germline V gene data show CDR1 as MNHNY and CDR2 as SVGAGI (reference sequence). This CDR3 is built from 14 residues. The CDR3 nucleotides read TGTGCCAGCAGAGAGACAGGGGCTAGGAATGAGCAGATCTTC. This sequence encodes CASRETGARNEQIF.

The chain uses TRBV18 and TRBJ1-1; perhaps TRBD1 as D (5 bases). The CDR3 runs 14 residues. The germline V gene has CDR1 KGHSH and CDR2 LQKENI. Trimming took off 6 bases at V and 0 bases at J, with 11 bases between the two ends. The CDR3 reads CASSMAGMNTEAFF. The DNA for the CDR3 is TGTGCCAGCTCTATGGCAGGGATGAACACTGAAGCTTTCTTT. The variable domain in full, with the rest retrieved from reference TRBV18 and TRBJ1-1, is NAGVMQNPRHLVRRRGQEARLRCSPMKGHSHVYWYRQLPEEGLKFMVYLQKENIIDESGMPKERFSAEFPKEGPSILRIQQVVRGDSAAYFCASSMAGMNTEAFFGQGTRLTVV.

V gene TRBV29-1 combines with J gene TRBJ2-7; 11 bases fit TRBD2. Germline values: CDR1 SQVTM, CDR2 ANQGSEA. With 4 bases clipped from V and 5 bases from J, the junction kept 4 bases outside the gene matches. This CDR3 contains 13 residues. CDR3 sequence (DNA): TGCAGCGTTGTAAGACTAGCGGGGAACGAGCAGTACTTC. Translated, it gives CSVVRLAGNEQYF.